This T cell receptor beta chain was sequenced for a study of blood T cell repertoires in COVID-19. The CDR3 has 14 residues. CDR1 GTSNPN and CDR2 SVGIG come from the germline V gene (reference sequence). The V and J ends lost 3 bases and 3 bases, in that order; junction bases with no gene match: 7. This clone occurred once. Original analysis: Amplification of reference gene primers was used by the study to estimate nucleated cell counts. Here immunoSEQ multiplex PCR was the method, and the copy in TCRdb shows in-frame clones only, minus some. V and J calls and clone size are as listed in that table; D and trimming were resolved from the DNA. The repertoire holds about 260,000 clones, about 90% seen once, with 10% in the top ten.

This sequence was found in a woman in her 70s with COVID-19, enrolled during active disease. The V call is TRBV30, the J call TRBJ1-1; TRBD1 agrees at 7 bases. The sample comprised peripheral blood. CDR3 protein: CAWRRLTGDTEAFF. The CDR3 DNA sequence: TGTGCCTGGAGAAGACTAACAGGGGACACTGAAGCTTTCTTT.